This T cell receptor beta chain was sequenced in a study of T cells in Graves' hyperthyroidism and ophthalmopathy. Across the study: Once the initial diagnosis was made, peripheral blood was obtained before any treatment. Notes on the study in general: Most clonotypes expanded in the thyroid (above 0.001) were also present in blood.

This clonotype was seen ten or more times. As yet, its antigen is unknown. V was pared by 5 bases and J by 5 bases, with 12 bases between. The length of the CDR3 is 12 residues. From germline, CDR1 is DFQATT and CDR2 SNEGSKA (reference sequence). Amplification of TCR beta CDR3 regions used RNA as the template. The HTBI primer set was used in a first-round RT-PCR of the TCR CDR3. In TCRdb, the multiplex PCR reads were re-called with MiXCR into one record per CDR3 protein. The data contain about 300,000 distinct CDR3 sequences, approximately 17% of them singletons. The study defined stable Graves' hyperthyroidism as no ophthalmopathy progression within 18 months. Patients between 18 and 65 years old had hyperthyroidism, newly diagnosed and lasting under 2 months.

This receptor was obtained from a man aged 25 to 40 with Graves' hyperthyroidism. The sample consisted of blood. This chain connects TRBV20-1 to TRBJ2-5, with a tentative D call TRBD2 (6 bases). The DNA for the CDR3 is TGCAGTGCTGCCGGTGGAGGGGAGACCCAGTACTTC. Protein sequence: CSAAGGGETQYF.